The 20 T cell receptor beta chains below were found in one sample sequenced in a study of T cell changes during pregnancy in multiple sclerosis. Profiling relied on immunoSEQ multiplex PCR, and the TCRdb table lists in-frame clones only, not all of them. Of under 120,000 clones detected, 91% appear once; the ten largest clones hold about 3%. Sequences were derived from peripheral blood, sampled after pregnancy. The origin of the receptors is a female donor with multiple sclerosis, enrolled in a pregnancy study.

The chain employs TRBV14 and TRBJ2-7, with D unresolved. CDR3 length equals 12 residues. Germline CDR1 and CDR2: SGHDN and FVKESK. The V and J ends lost 4 bases and 6 bases respectively, with 10 bases between them. CDR3 in DNA: TGTGCCAGCAGCCTAGGATGGAGCGAGCAGTACTTC. Its translation: CASSLGWSEQYF. Using reference TRBV14 and TRBJ2-7 for the parts outside the CDR3, the full variable domain is EAGVTQFPSHSVIEKGQTVTLRCDPISGHDNLYWYRRVMGKEIKFLLHFVKESKQDESGMPNNRFLAERTGGTYSTLKVQPAELEDSGVYFCASSLGWSEQYFGPGTRLTVT.

The rearrangement joins TRBV7-3 to TRBJ2-3; 9 bases fit TRBD2. The V gene's germline CDR1 is SGHTA and CDR2 FQGTGA. V lost 2 bases to trimming and J lost 2 bases; unmatched junction nucleotides: 8. The CDR3 is 17 amino acids. CDR3 bases: TGTGCCAGCAGCTTAGGGAGCGGGGGGATATCCACAGATACGCAGTATTTT. Translation: CASSLGSGGISTDTQYF.

The rearrangement joins TRBV7-9 to TRBJ2-2; D is ambiguous. This CDR3 comprises 14 residues. Germline V gives CDR1 SEHNR, CDR2 FQNEAQ (reference sequence). Trimming pared 2 bases from V and 1 base from J, leaving 5 bases between. DNA of the CDR3: TGTGCCAGCAGCTTAAACGGGAACACCGGGGAGCTGTTTTTT. Translating gives CASSLNGNTGELFF. Drawing the rest from reference TRBV7-9 and TRBJ2-2, the complete variable domain is DTGVSQNPRHKITKRGQNVTFRCDPISEHNRLYWYRQTLGQGPEFLTYFQNEAQLEKSRLLSDRFSAERPKGSFSTLEIQRTEQGDSAMYLCASSLNGNTGELFFGEGSRLTVL.

The rearrangement uses TRBV15 and TRBJ2-7, with D hard to call. Germline assignment: CDR1 LNHNV and CDR2 YYDKDF (reference sequence). Between the trimmed V and J ends, which lost 0 bases and 4 bases, there was a span of 7 bases. This CDR3 spans 13 amino acids. CDR3 sequence: CATSRDLYYEQYF. For the CDR3, the DNA is TGTGCCACCAGCAGAGATCTGTATTACGAGCAGTACTTC.

V gene TRBV29-1 combines with J gene TRBJ1-5, with D possibly being TRBD1 (5 bases). Per germline, CDR1 SQVTM and CDR2 ANQGSEA. The V end was cut by 7 bases, the J end by 0 bases, with 13 bases between. The CDR3 loop spans 14 amino acids. This chain's CDR3 is CSAQTGNSNQPQHF. CDR3 coding DNA: TGCAGCGCACAAACAGGAAATAGCAATCAGCCCCAGCATTTT. The full variable domain, in which reference TRBV29-1 and TRBJ1-5 provide the parts outside the CDR3, is SAVISQKPSRDICQRGTSLTIQCQVDSQVTMMFWYRQQPGQSLTLIATANQGSEATYESGFVIDKFPISRPNLTFSTLTVSNMSPEDSSIYLCSAQTGNSNQPQHFGDGTRLSIL.

The V call is TRBV27, the J call TRBJ1-2; D not resolved. CDR3 length equals 14 residues. Germline V gene sequence: CDR1 MNHEY, CDR2 SMNVEV (reference sequence). Deletions cut 2 bases from V and 0 bases from J, with 7 bases between. CDR3 loop: CASSLLAANYGYTF. DNA of the CDR3: TGTGCCAGCAGTTTACTCGCGGCTAACTATGGCTACACCTTC.

The chain combines TRBV7-9 with TRBJ2-7, with no clear D. Deletions cut 5 bases from V and 3 bases from J, with 8 bases between. The CDR3 has 12 amino acids. CDR1 and CDR2 from the germline V gene are SEHNR and FQNEAQ (reference sequence). The CDR3 loop is CASSMGHYEQYF. CDR3 DNA sequence: TGTGCCAGCAGCATGGGCCACTACGAGCAGTACTTC.

This chain joins TRBV5-1 and TRBJ2-5; D gene ambiguous. V lost 0 bases, J lost 1 base, and 4 bases lay in between. CDR1 and CDR2 (germline): SGHRS, YFSETQ. This CDR3 has 13 residues. Written as DNA, the CDR3 is TGCGCCAGCAGCTTGGCCAGCCAAGAGACCCAGTACTTC. Its translation: CASSLASQETQYF.

A few counts support this clone. The V gene is TRBV5-1, the J gene TRBJ2-4, with D hard to call. Germline-derived CDR1 and CDR2 are SGHRS and YFSETQ. Trimming removed 3 bases from V and 7 bases from J, with 14 bases in between. The CDR3 totals 14 residues. The CDR3 region is CASSSQPGTNIQYF. CDR3 DNA: TGCGCCAGCAGCTCGCAGCCGGGTACGAACATTCAGTACTTC.

The chain links TRBV7-8 to TRBJ2-7, with 10 bases lining up with TRBD1. Per the germline V gene, CDR1 is SGHVS and CDR2 is FQNEAQ. The CDR3 sequence is 14 residues long. The V and J ends lost 0 bases and 6 bases, in that order; junction bases with no gene match: 2. The CDR3 region has the DNA TGTGCCAGCAGCTTAGCGGACAGGGGGGGCGAGCAGTACTTC. Residues: CASSLADRGGEQYF.

This chain uses TRBV30 with TRBJ1-5; maybe TRBD1 (6 bases). Trimming shortened V by 0 bases and J by 6 bases, and 18 bases separated the two germline ends. The CDR3 totals 16 residues. Germline V CDR1 and CDR2: GTSNPN, SVGIG (reference sequence). The CDR3 reads CAWSVGSFTGSQPQHF. As DNA, the CDR3 is TGTGCCTGGAGTGTCGGTAGCTTCACAGGGAGTCAGCCCCAGCATTTT.

This clone was found once. V is TRBV19 and J is TRBJ2-4; tentatively, D is TRBD1 (6 bases). V was clipped by 2 bases and J by 7 bases, with 18 bases between them. Looked up from germline, CDR1 is LNHDA and CDR2 is SQIVND (reference sequence). The CDR3 runs 16 residues. CDR3 in amino acids: CASSIRFQGRGNIQYF. The CDR3, as DNA: TGTGCCAGTAGTATAAGGTTTCAGGGGAGAGGGAACATTCAGTACTTC. Looking up the rest from reference TRBV19 and TRBJ2-4 gives the full variable domain: DGGITQSPKYLFRKEGQNVTLSCEQNLNHDAMYWYRQDPGQGLRLIYYSQIVNDFQKGDIAEGYSVSREKKESFPLTVTSAQKNPTAFYLCASSIRFQGRGNIQYFGAGTRLSVL.

The chain is built from TRBV5-6 and TRBJ1-2, with 8 bases that match TRBD1. With V trimmed by 3 bases and J by 3 bases, 4 bases remained unmatched. CDR3 length: 14 residues. The germline gives CDR1 SGHDT, CDR2 YYEEEE. CDR3 sequence reads: CASSYGTGDYGYTF. DNA of the CDR3: TGTGCCAGCAGCTACGGGACAGGAGACTATGGCTACACCTTC.

The gene calls are TRBV13 and TRBJ2-7; 13 positions agree with TRBD2. Germline loops: CDR1 PRHDT, CDR2 FYEKMQ (reference sequence). The CDR3 sequence is 16 residues long. The V segment lost 5 bases and the J segment 5 bases; nucleotides outside the gene matches: 9. CDR3 nucleotides: TGTGCCAGCAGCCCCCGGACTAGCGGGGGTTTCCACGAGCAGTACTTC. Translated: CASSPRTSGGFHEQYF.

The CDR3 here is CASSLQGGTEAFF. The CDR3 DNA reads as TGTGCCAGCAGCTTGCAGGGAGGAACTGAAGCTTTCTTT. V usage is TRBV11-2 and J usage is TRBJ1-1, with D possibly TRBD1 on 5 matching bases. This CDR3 contains 13 residues. V was cut by 3 bases and J by 5 bases, with 10 bases left in between. Looked up from germline, CDR1 is SGHAT and CDR2 is FQNNGV.

The rearrangement links TRBV27 to TRBJ2-1; the match to TRBD1 covers 7 bases. The germline V gene encodes CDR1 MNHEY and CDR2 SMNVEV (reference sequence). V trimming: 6 bases; J trimming: 3 bases; junction bases outside the gene matches: 5. There are 14 residues in the CDR3. The CDR3 reads CASRHRDSYNEQFF. The CDR3 coding sequence is TGTGCCAGCAGACACCGGGACAGCTACAATGAGCAGTTCTTC.

This clone was seen more than once but under ten times. The rearrangement links TRBV19 to TRBJ1-2; maybe TRBD1 (5 bases). The germline CDR1 and CDR2 sequences are LNHDA and SQIVND (reference sequence). Trimming pared 1 base from V and 8 bases from J, leaving 8 bases between. The CDR3 loop spans 12 amino acids. CDR3 bases: TGTGCCAGTAGTATAGGACAGAAGGGCTACACCTTC. It specifies CASSIGQKGYTF.

The chain recombines TRBV19 with TRBJ1-5; a weak D match, TRBD1 (6 bases). V was shortened by 3 bases and J by 1 base, with 7 bases between the two germline ends. CDR1 is LNHDA, CDR2 SQIVND, per germline (reference sequence). This CDR3 has 14 residues. CDR3 sequence reads: CASSIGQSNQPQHF. The DNA of the CDR3 is TGTGCCAGTAGTATCGGACAGAGCAATCAGCCCCAGCATTTT.

The V call is TRBV19, the J call TRBJ1-2; 8 positions match TRBD1. The CDR3 is made up of 14 amino acids. Trimming took 3 bases from V and 5 from J; bases not matched to a gene: 5. Germline CDR1 is LNHDA and CDR2 is SQIVND (reference sequence). CDR3 sequence: CASSMAGGGYGYTF. CDR3 in DNA: TGTGCCAGTAGTATGGCAGGGGGCGGGTATGGCTACACCTTC.

The chain carries TRBV5-6 and TRBJ2-4, with 9 bases identical to TRBD1. V dropped 2 bases and J dropped 9; count of bases not matched to a gene: 0. Germline CDR1 reads SGHDT; CDR2 reads YYEEEE. There are 12 residues in the CDR3. CDR3 DNA: TGTGCCAGCAGCTTACAGGGGGCCATTCAGTACTTC. It translates to CASSLQGAIQYF.